The 21 T cell receptor beta chains below all came from one sample that was sequenced in a study of beta chain features in type 1 diabetes. Sequenced material consisted of expressed TCRB transcripts (all of the isolated RNA was reverse transcribed). Here immunoSEQ multiplex PCR was the method, and the copy in TCRdb shows in-frame clones only, minus some. Of under 350,000 clones in the sample, approximately 8.1% were seen once. Material for sequencing was central memory CD4+ T cells from blood. The receptors derive from a woman aged 18 to 35 in good health.

This clone was picked up many times. The rearrangement uses TRBV9 and TRBJ1-1; TRBD1 matches 11 bases. CDR1 is SGDLS, CDR2 YYNGEE, per germline. With V trimmed by 0 bases and J by 0 bases, 7 bases remained unmatched. The CDR3 is 18 amino acids. The CDR3 coding sequence is TGTGCCAGCAGCGTAGGCCCCGGGACAGGGGGAGTGAACACTGAAGCTTTCTTT. It is translated as CASSVGPGTGGVNTEAFF.

The gene calls are TRBV28 and TRBJ1-2, with 7 bases aligning to TRBD1. From germline, CDR1 is MDHEN and CDR2 SYDVKM. The CDR3 contains 15 residues. The V and J ends lost 5 bases and 6 bases, in that order; junction bases with no gene match: 12. CDR3 DNA: TGTGCCAGCAGTGCCCCCTGGACAGGCCGGGATGGCTACACCTTC. Its protein is CASSAPWTGRDGYTF.

This chain connects TRBV7-2 to TRBJ2-5; TRBD2 agrees at 8 bases. J gave up 4 bases and V 3 bases, and 7 bases lay outside the gene matches. Germline loops: CDR1 SGHTA, CDR2 FQGNSA. This CDR3 comprises 15 residues. CDR3 loop: CASSFAGLAGETQYF. The DNA for the CDR3 is TGTGCCAGCAGCTTCGCCGGGCTAGCGGGAGAGACCCAGTACTTC.

The V gene is TRBV7-2, the J gene TRBJ2-1; 8 bases are a match to TRBD1. The V segment lost 7 bases and the J segment 3 bases; nucleotides outside the gene matches: 11. The CDR3 has 16 amino acids. The germline V gene has CDR1 SGHTA and CDR2 FQGNSA. CDR3 in amino acids: CASTPSTGTGYNEQFF. CDR3 nucleotides: TGTGCCAGCACCCCTTCGACCGGGACAGGCTACAATGAGCAGTTCTTC.

This clone was seen a handful of times. The CDR3 loop reads CASSLMTGLTYNEQFF. CDR3 bases: TGTGCCAGCAGCTTAATGACAGGGCTTACCTACAATGAGCAGTTCTTC. The rearrangement links TRBV7-8 to TRBJ2-1, with 7 bases matching TRBD1. This CDR3 has 16 amino acids. Germline lookup yields CDR1 SGHVS and CDR2 FQNEAQ. J lost 2 bases, V lost 2 bases, and 6 bases had no gene match.

In this sample, this clone turned up a few times. The CDR3 nucleotides are TGTGCCAGCAGCTTGAGATTTGGACAGGGAACCACATCTCTTGAAGCTTTCTTT. It translates to CASSLRFGQGTTSLEAFF. The chain is built from TRBV5-4 and TRBJ1-1; TRBD1 matches 8 bases. The germline V gene has CDR1 SGHNT and CDR2 YYREEE (reference sequence). V was pared by 1 base and J by 7 bases, with 18 bases of the junction left unmatched. This CDR3 comprises 18 residues.

This clone has more than one count but fewer than ten. This chain joins TRBV4-1 and TRBJ1-2; D possibly corresponds to TRBD1 (5 bases). Germline CDR1 and CDR2: MGHRA and YSYEKL. The CDR3 sequence is 16 residues long. Trimming left V 2 bases short and J 2 bases short, with 15 bases between. CDR3 sequence (DNA): TGCGCCAGCAGCCAACAACGGAGAGACAGAAACTATGGCTACACCTTC. It encodes CASSQQRRDRNYGYTF.

The table lists this clone with a few counts. This chain joins TRBV18 and TRBJ2-7; the match to TRBD2 covers 10 bases. CDR1 is KGHSH and CDR2 is LQKENI in the germline V gene. The CDR3 consists of 17 residues. The junction had 13 bases not matched to a gene; V was cut back by 2 bases and J by 6 bases. CDR3 nucleotides: TGTGCCAGCTCACCAAGACTAGCGGGCGAGGGTAAGGGCGAGCAGTACTTC. Amino acids: CASSPRLAGEGKGEQYF.

In its sample, this clone was seen a few times. The chain recombines TRBV6-1 with TRBJ1-2; D is unclear. This CDR3 has 12 residues. Trimming stripped 4 bases from V and 5 bases from J, with 8 bases between. Germline CDR1 reads MNHNS; CDR2 reads SASEGT. CDR3 DNA: TGTGCCAGCAGTGGGGCGGCTTATGGCTACACCTTC. Protein sequence: CASSGAAYGYTF.

The genes are TRBV27 and TRBJ2-5; D unresolved. Deletions cut 1 base from V and 5 bases from J, with 14 bases between. The germline V gene encodes CDR1 MNHEY and CDR2 SMNVEV (reference sequence). This CDR3 spans 15 amino acids. The CDR3 here is CASSLYAPSGETQYF. For the CDR3, the DNA is TGTGCCAGCAGTTTATATGCCCCTAGTGGCGAGACCCAGTACTTC.

The chain combines TRBV6-6 with TRBJ2-1; 7 bases are shared with TRBD1. Germline V gene lookup returns CDR1 MNHNY and CDR2 SVGAGI (reference sequence). The CDR3 extends over 12 amino acids. J lost 12 bases, V lost 5 bases, and 7 bases had no gene match. The CDR3, as DNA: TGTGCCAGCAGTAGCCCGGGACAGCTGCAGTTCTTC. It encodes CASSSPGQLQFF.

The J gene is TRBJ1-1, the V gene TRBV5-1; D gene ambiguous. Trimming pared 4 bases from V and 1 base from J, leaving 14 bases between. The germline V gene encodes CDR1 SGHRS and CDR2 YFSETQ. CDR3 length: 15 amino acids. The CDR3 sequence is CASSLMTASNTEAFF. The CDR3 DNA reads as TGCGCCAGCAGCCTTATGACCGCCTCGAACACTGAAGCTTTCTTT.

This clone was observed a few times. V and J are TRBV4-1 and TRBJ1-5; D unresolved. The germline gives CDR1 MGHRA, CDR2 YSYEKL. Trimming removed 1 base at V and 4 bases at J, with 8 bases between. The CDR3 is made up of 14 amino acids. The CDR3, as DNA: TGCGCCAGCAGCCAAGTGTCGGCTAATCAGCCCCAGCATTTT. Translated: CASSQVSANQPQHF.

This rearrangement joins TRBV28 to TRBJ2-3, with 7 positions matching TRBD1. The CDR3 is 14 amino acids. The germline V gene has CDR1 MDHEN and CDR2 SYDVKM. V shed 4 bases and J 2 bases; nucleotides not matched to a gene: 3. CDR3 nucleotide sequence: TGTGCCAGCAGTTACAGGGGCCACACAGATACGCAGTATTTT. It specifies CASSYRGHTDTQYF.

This clone has only a few counts. This may arise from a read error, as a much more abundant clone is one base away. This chain connects TRBV6-5 to TRBJ2-1, with D perhaps TRBD1 (5 bases). The V end lost 6 bases, the J end lost 6 bases, and 6 bases lay between the germline ends. The germline V gene encodes CDR1 MNHEY and CDR2 SVGAGI. The CDR3 runs 11 residues. The CDR3 nucleotides are TGTGCCAGCAGCGACAGCAATGAGCAGTTCTTC. It codes for CASSDSNEQFF.

The chain recombines TRBV2 with TRBJ2-6; no clear D. V gave up 1 base and J gave up 0 bases, with 4 bases separating them. The CDR3 is made up of 15 amino acids. Germline values: CDR1 SNHLY, CDR2 FYNNEI. CDR3 amino acids: CASSEGDSGANVLTF. The CDR3 DNA follows: TGTGCCAGCAGTGAAGGGGACTCTGGGGCCAACGTCCTGACTTTC.

The V call is TRBV19, the J call TRBJ2-3; D may be TRBD1 or TRBD2 (6 bases each). Germline CDR1 and CDR2: LNHDA and SQIVND (reference sequence). Trimming removed 7 bases from V and 1 base from J, with 15 bases in between. CDR3 length: 15 amino acids. The CDR3 nucleotides are TGTGCCAGTACCTCACAGGGACTGGGCACAGATACGCAGTATTTT. This gives the protein CASTSQGLGTDTQYF.

The chain recombines TRBV7-2 with TRBJ1-1; no clear D gene. V was pared by 6 bases and J by 3 bases, with 11 bases between. CDR3 length: 13 amino acids. Germline V gives CDR1 SGHTA, CDR2 FQGNSA. The CDR3 DNA follows: TGTGCCAGCAGTCCCCTGGGGTACACTGAAGCTTTCTTT. Encoded protein: CASSPLGYTEAFF.

This clone occurred a few times. The chain has TRBV6-5 and TRBJ2-7; no clear D. V was pared by 2 bases and J by 1 base, with 12 bases between. This CDR3 has 15 residues. Germline V CDR1 and CDR2: MNHEY, SVGAGI. CDR3 in DNA: TGTGCCAGCAGTTACAGTTCCGTGTTTTCCTACGAGCAGTACTTC. Its translation: CASSYSSVFSYEQYF.

V usage is TRBV6-1 and J usage is TRBJ2-3; 8 bases fit TRBD1. Germline CDR1 and CDR2: MNHNS and SASEGT. Unmatched junction bases numbered 5, after V lost 3 bases and J lost 6 bases. The CDR3 has 14 residues. DNA of the CDR3: TGTGCCAGCAGTGACAGGGGGCAACATGATACGCAGTATTTT. This encodes CASSDRGQHDTQYF.

Ten or more counts support this clone. This chain links TRBV14 with TRBJ2-1; D might be TRBD1 (6 bases). V lost 2 bases to trimming and J lost 9 bases, with 14 bases between them. The germline V gene has CDR1 SGHDN and CDR2 FVKESK. The CDR3 sequence is 14 residues long. The DNA for the CDR3 is TGTGCCAGCAGCCAAAACTACAGGGTTACTGAGCAGTTCTTC. Protein sequence: CASSQNYRVTEQFF.